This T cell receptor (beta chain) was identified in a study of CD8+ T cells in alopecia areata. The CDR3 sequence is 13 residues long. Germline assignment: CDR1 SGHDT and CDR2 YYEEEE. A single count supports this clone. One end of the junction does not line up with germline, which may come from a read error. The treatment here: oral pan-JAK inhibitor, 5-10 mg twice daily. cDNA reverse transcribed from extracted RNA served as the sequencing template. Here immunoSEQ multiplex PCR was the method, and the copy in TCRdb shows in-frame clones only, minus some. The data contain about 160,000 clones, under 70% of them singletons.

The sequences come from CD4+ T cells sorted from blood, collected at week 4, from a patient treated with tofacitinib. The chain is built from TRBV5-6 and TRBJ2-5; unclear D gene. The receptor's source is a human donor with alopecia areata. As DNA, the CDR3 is TGTGCCAGCAGTTTGGTTGGCCAAGAGACCCAGTACTTC. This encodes CASSLVGQETQYF.